The 7 T cell receptor beta chains given below trace back to one sample, sequenced in a study of CD8+ T cells in alopecia areata. Following extraction, RNA underwent reverse transcription to cDNA, which served as the sequencing template. TCRdb keeps only in-frame clones here, not all; method: immunoSEQ multiplex PCR. Of about 210,000 clones in the sample, 55% to 70% were seen once. This sample's treatment: oral pan-JAK inhibitor, 5-10 mg twice daily. The source material was CD4+ T cells sorted from blood, sampled at week 4, from a patient treated with tofacitinib. Receptors originate from a human donor with alopecia areata.

The rearrangement uses TRBV2 and TRBJ1-6; D not resolved. The CDR3 extends over 12 amino acids. Trimming cost V 3 bases and J 10 bases, with 7 bases left between them. Per the germline V gene, CDR1 is SNHLY and CDR2 is FYNNEI. In DNA form, the CDR3 reads TGTGCCAGCAGTGATCGAGGGTCACCCCTCCACTTT. This sequence encodes CASSDRGSPLHF.

This clone was detected a few times. The same CDR3 arises from other DNA sequences in this sample as well. The V and J genes are TRBV7-2 and TRBJ1-1; 8 nucleotides agree with TRBD1. CDR3 length equals 15 residues. The junction had 2 bases not matched to a gene; V was cut back by 1 base and J by 1 base. The germline V gene encodes CDR1 SGHTA and CDR2 FQGNSA. CDR3 DNA: TGTGCCAGCAGCTTAGGGGACAGGAGGAACACTGAAGCTTTCTTT. This translates into CASSLGDRRNTEAFF.

The chain carries TRBV5-8 and TRBJ2-3, with 8 bases that match TRBD2. With 4 bases clipped from V and 0 bases from J, the junction kept 4 bases outside the gene matches. Looked up from germline, CDR1 is SGHTS and CDR2 is YDEGEE. The length of the CDR3 is 15 residues. Here the CDR3 DNA reads TGTGCCAGCAGCAGACTAGCGATTAGCACAGATACGCAGTATTTT. Its protein is CASSRLAISTDTQYF.

CDR3: CASSWAGRTDTQYF. Written as DNA, the CDR3 is TGTGCCAGCAGCTGGGCGGGCCGCACAGATACGCAGTATTTT. The chain couples TRBV7-2 to TRBJ2-3; weak D call: TRBD2 (5 bases). CDR1 is SGHTA and CDR2 is FQGNSA in the germline V gene. V was trimmed by 4 bases and J by 1 base, leaving 9 bases between them. The length of the CDR3 is 14 residues.

This clone was seen a single time. The chain uses TRBV11-2 and TRBJ2-7, with D possibly TRBD1 on 5 matching bases. The germline gives CDR1 SGHAT, CDR2 FQNNGV. V was clipped by 1 base and J by 3 bases, with 10 bases between them. The CDR3 sequence is 14 residues long. The CDR3 region has the DNA TGTGCCAGCAGCTTAGCCAGGGCTTACTACGAGCAGTACTTC. Translation gives CASSLARAYYEQYF. Full variable domain (rest looked up from reference TRBV11-2 and TRBJ2-7): EAGVAQSPRYKIIEKRQSVAFWCNPISGHATLYWYQQILGQGPKLLIQFQNNGVVDDSQLPKDRFSAERLKGVDSTLKIQPAKLEDSAVYLCASSLARAYYEQYFGPGTRLTVT.

This chain connects TRBV9 to TRBJ1-6, with D unresolved. Trimming took 4 bases from V and 9 from J, leaving 14 bases between them. The CDR3 contains 14 residues. Germline assignment: CDR1 SGDLS and CDR2 YYNGEE. The CDR3 spells CASSTATPRSPLHF. As DNA, the CDR3 is TGTGCCAGCAGCACCGCGACGCCCCGTTCACCCCTCCACTTT.

This sequence joins TRBV6-1 and TRBJ1-2; TRBD1 matches 7 bases. The trim removed 5 bases at V and 8 bases at J, leaving 8 bases unmatched. The CDR3 runs 13 residues. Germline assignment: CDR1 MNHNS and CDR2 SASEGT. CDR3 nucleotides: TGTGCCAGCAGTCCCCGACAGGGTGAAGGCTACACCTTC. It codes for CASSPRQGEGYTF.